Following are 11 T cell receptor beta chains from one sample sequenced in a study of T cells after yellow fever vaccination. TCRdb reprocessed the 5' RACE reads via MiXCR and lists one record per CDR3 protein. The sample includes some 260,000 distinct CDR3 sequences, about 5.2% seen only once; the top ten take more than 3%. Material: CD4+ T cells sorted from PBMCs, obtained on the day of the yellow fever booster vaccination. Every receptor here comes from a man younger than 35 who received the YFV17D yellow fever vaccine.

This chain links TRBV6-2 or TRBV6-3 with TRBJ2-1; 10 bases align to TRBD1. Germline V CDR1 and CDR2: MNHEY, SVGEGT. This CDR3 is built from 16 residues. The ends lost 7 bases at V and 7 bases at J; junction bases unmatched: 13. The chain's CDR3 is CASISTQTGGFNEQFF. In DNA form, the CDR3 reads TGTGCCAGCATCAGCACCCAGACAGGGGGCTTTAATGAGCAGTTCTTC.

The sample holds a few counts of this clonotype. The V call is TRBV20-1, the J call TRBJ2-5; 8 bases align to TRBD1. Germline CDR1 reads DFQATT; CDR2 reads SNEGSKA (reference sequence). The junction had 8 bases not matched to a gene; V was cut back by 0 bases and J by 5 bases. This CDR3 has 15 residues. As DNA, the CDR3 is TGCAGTGCTAGAGACGGACAGGGTGACTGGGAGACCCAGTACTTC. The encoded protein is CSARDGQGDWETQYF.

J is TRBJ2-3 and V is TRBV5-1; D not certain. Germline assignment: CDR1 SGHRS and CDR2 YFSETQ. Trimming took 0 bases from V and 3 from J, leaving 8 bases between them. The length of the CDR3 is 14 residues. The CDR3 region has the DNA TGCGCCAGCAGCTTGGGGCCGGAAACAGATACGCAGTATTTT. Its protein is CASSLGPETDTQYF.

The sample holds many counts of this clonotype. CDR3 in DNA: TGTGCCTGGAGTCTGCAGGTTGAAGCTTTCTTT. It is translated as CAWSLQVEAFF. V gene TRBV30 combines with J gene TRBJ1-1; D uncertain. This CDR3 comprises 11 residues. Germline V gives CDR1 GTSNPN, CDR2 SVGIG (reference sequence). V lost 2 bases to trimming and J lost 7 bases, with 8 bases between them.

CDR3 in amino acids: CASSPASVTDTQYF. DNA of the CDR3: TGTGCCAGCAGCCCCGCGTCGGTCACAGATACGCAGTATTTT. This chain connects TRBV7-2 to TRBJ2-3; no reliable D call. V was clipped by 5 bases and J by 2 bases, with 11 bases between them. Germline-derived CDR1 and CDR2 are SGHTA and FQGNSA. This CDR3 has 14 residues.

This clonotype was recorded a few times. The CDR3 nucleotides read TGTGCCATCAGTGAGCCCACGTACGAAATGGGCTACGAGCAGTACTTC. Its protein product is CAISEPTYEMGYEQYF. The rearrangement uses TRBV10-3 and TRBJ2-7; the D is unclear. CDR3 size: 16 residues. The ends were cut back, 2 bases at V and 3 bases at J, with 17 bases in the middle. Per the germline V gene, CDR1 is ENHRY and CDR2 is SYGVKD.

The sample holds a few counts of this clonotype. This chain connects TRBV30 to TRBJ2-3; 10 bases agree with TRBD2. The V segment lost 7 bases and the J segment 5 bases; nucleotides outside the gene matches: 6. Germline V CDR1 and CDR2: GTSNPN, SVGIG (reference sequence). The CDR3 sequence is 13 residues long. The CDR3 sequence: CASSGGAEDTQYF. The CDR3 bases are TGTGCCTCGAGCGGGGGGGCAGAAGATACGCAGTATTTT.

This clonotype was counted many times. The chain carries TRBV7-6 and TRBJ1-6; 7 bases are shared with TRBD1. The V gene's germline CDR1 is SGHVS and CDR2 FNYEAQ. V dropped 5 bases and J dropped 2; count of bases not matched to a gene: 9. The CDR3 runs 17 residues. DNA of the CDR3: TGTGCCAGCAGCCCCCAACAGGGGAGGGCCTATAATTCACCCCTCCACTTT. Residues: CASSPQQGRAYNSPLHF.

The chain has TRBV12-3 or TRBV12-4 and TRBJ2-5, with 8 nucleotides matching TRBD2. CDR3 size: 14 residues. The junction had 9 bases not matched to a gene; V was cut back by 7 bases and J by 5 bases. CDR3 loop: CASNPGGAGETQYF. DNA of the CDR3: TGTGCCAGCAATCCCGGGGGGGCCGGGGAGACCCAGTACTTC.

This clonotype was detected ten times or more. The rearrangement uses TRBV7-6 and TRBJ2-1, with 10 bases matching TRBD1. The CDR3 length is 15 residues. Germline values: CDR1 SGHVS, CDR2 FNYEAQ. Trimming cost V 5 bases and J 7 bases; bases outside gene matches: 8. CDR3 in DNA: TGTGCCAGCAGCCTTCAGACAGGGGGCAGGAATGAGCAGTTCTTC. The encoded protein is CASSLQTGGRNEQFF.

This clonotype has only a few counts. The chain has TRBV11-2 and TRBJ2-3, with a weak D call TRBD2 (6 bases). CDR3 length: 13 residues. Per germline, CDR1 SGHAT and CDR2 FQNNGV. Trimming pared 3 bases from V and 6 bases from J, leaving 10 bases between. CDR3 in DNA: TGTGCCAGCAGCTTCGAACGGGGGGATACGCAGTATTTT. It is translated as CASSFERGDTQYF.